This T cell receptor (beta chain) came from a study of CD8 T cells in ankylosing spondylitis. For this clonotype: The antigen is undetermined.

Libraries for TCR beta were made by quantitative 5'-RACE with molecular barcodes. TCRdb redid the calling of the 5' RACE reads with MiXCR, one entry per CDR3 protein. The sample yields approximately 550,000 distinct CDR3 sequences, 9.5% to 15% seen once. Study results and caveats: Disease-linked clones, CD8+, were relatively rare in peripheral blood. Typical of ankylosing spondylitis blood, it appeared, was a TCR beta motif of eight highly homologous variants. Significantly higher representation of disease-linked clones was reported for matched ankylosing spondylitis synovial fluid.

The V end was cut by 8 bases, the J end by 10 bases, with 21 bases between. Per germline, CDR1 SNHLY and CDR2 FYNNEI. The length of the CDR3 is 14 residues. This chain joins TRBV2 and TRBJ2-1; a possible D gene is TRBD2 (6 bases). Sequencing was done on a sample of blood, either unsorted or a sorted T cell fraction (not recorded which). This TCR derives from a male donor with ankylosing spondylitis. CDR3 DNA sequence: TGTGCCAGCGCGGCTAGCGTACCGCTCGGGGAGCAGTTCTTC. Its translation: CASAASVPLGEQFF.